The T cell receptor beta chain under discussion was sequenced for a study of blood T cell repertoires in COVID-19. Profiling relied on immunoSEQ multiplex PCR, and the TCRdb table lists in-frame clones only, not all of them. The table lists around 100,000 clones, roughly 88% of them singletons. The CDR3 has 14 amino acids. Trimming cost V 5 bases and J 5 bases, with 13 bases left between them. The germline gives CDR1 SGHVS, CDR2 FNYEAQ. The TCR was taken from a woman aged 70-85 years with acute or convalescent COVID-19. This rearrangement joins TRBV7-6 to TRBJ2-1; the D gene is possibly TRBD1 (6 bases). Sequencing was done on a sample of peripheral blood. The CDR3 DNA sequence: TGTGCCAGCAGCCCCGGGACATACCACAATGAGCAGTTCTTC. Its translation: CASSPGTYHNEQFF.